The rows below give T cell receptor beta chains drawn from one sample of a study of blood T cell repertoires in COVID-19. The data were produced by immunoSEQ multiplex PCR, yet TCRdb's version contains in-frame clones alone and is incomplete. The sample carries about 90,000 clones, about 92% recorded once. The source material was peripheral blood. These receptors all come from a woman in her fifties or sixties with active COVID-19. CDR3s include the opening cysteine and the closing phenylalanine or tryptophan.

length: 17; J: TRBJ2-2; V: TRBV5-8; CDR3: CASSLGTAGVRVGELFF
length: 14; J: TRBJ2-5; V: TRBV6-5; CDR3: CASSYVRVQETQYF
length: 18; J: TRBJ2-5; V: TRBV11-3; CDR3: CASSHGTSGRAYQETQYF
length: 13; J: TRBJ2-6; V: TRBV6-5; CDR3: CASKTAGANVLTF
length: 15; J: TRBJ2-7; V: TRBV3-1/TRBV3-2; CDR3: CASSPGTGEYGEQYF
length: 13; J: TRBJ1-5; V: TRBV14; CDR3: CANSQSPGQPQHF
length: 15; J: TRBJ1-1; V: TRBV24-1; CDR3: CATSGPSGHPRGAFF
length: 14; J: TRBJ2-5; V: TRBV11-2; CDR3: CASRMGTSGGTQYF
length: 15; J: TRBJ2-1; V: TRBV9; CDR3: CASSAGQGVSNEQFF
length: 14; J: TRBJ1-4; V: TRBV11-3; CDR3: CASSPGQIGEKLFF
length: 14; J: TRBJ2-7; V: TRBV5-1; CDR3: CASSLDLGPYEQYF
length: 16; J: TRBJ2-1; V: TRBV19; CDR3: CASSIDWGDSYNEQFF
length: 15; J: TRBJ2-5; V: TRBV4-1; CDR3: CASSPGTSGQETQYF
length: 15; J: TRBJ2-6; V: TRBV20-1; CDR3: CSASRGGPGANVLTF
length: 15; J: TRBJ2-7; V: TRBV5-1; CDR3: CASSTAGGEVNEQYF
length: 14; J: TRBJ2-7; V: TRBV28; CDR3: CASSSGTASYEQYF
length: 13; J: TRBJ2-5; V: TRBV7-2; CDR3: CASRSGGVQTQYF
length: 15; J: TRBJ2-3; V: TRBV11-3; CDR3: CASSLEGEVGDTQYF
length: 15; J: TRBJ2-4; V: TRBV28; CDR3: CASSSRRVAKNIQYF
length: 16; J: TRBJ2-3; V: TRBV27; CDR3: CASSFESGRATYTQYF
length: 16; J: TRBJ2-3; V: TRBV5-1; CDR3: CASSLERGYGLDTQYF
length: 15; J: TRBJ2-3; V: TRBV7-3; CDR3: CASSGQGGSTDTQYF
length: 15; J: TRBJ1-1; V: TRBV7-9; CDR3: CASSLGGARNTEAFF
length: 14; J: TRBJ2-7; V: TRBV27; CDR3: CASSLTGGTYEQYF
length: 16; J: TRBJ2-3; V: TRBV14; CDR3: CASSQGPGADLYTQYF
length: 15; J: TRBJ2-1; V: TRBV2; CDR3: CASSEVLAGYNEQFF
length: 16; J: TRBJ2-1; V: TRBV24-1; CDR3: CATSDFRTGSYNEQFF
length: 18; J: TRBJ2-3; V: TRBV3-1/TRBV3-2; CDR3: CASSQERLADYSTDTQYF
length: 17; J: TRBJ2-6; V: TRBV6-1; CDR3: CASSVDGTGAGANVLTF
length: 16; J: TRBJ2-1; V: TRBV11-3; CDR3: CASSKTTSGTYNEQFF
length: 15; J: TRBJ2-1; V: TRBV5-4; CDR3: CASSPRTSGRGEQFF